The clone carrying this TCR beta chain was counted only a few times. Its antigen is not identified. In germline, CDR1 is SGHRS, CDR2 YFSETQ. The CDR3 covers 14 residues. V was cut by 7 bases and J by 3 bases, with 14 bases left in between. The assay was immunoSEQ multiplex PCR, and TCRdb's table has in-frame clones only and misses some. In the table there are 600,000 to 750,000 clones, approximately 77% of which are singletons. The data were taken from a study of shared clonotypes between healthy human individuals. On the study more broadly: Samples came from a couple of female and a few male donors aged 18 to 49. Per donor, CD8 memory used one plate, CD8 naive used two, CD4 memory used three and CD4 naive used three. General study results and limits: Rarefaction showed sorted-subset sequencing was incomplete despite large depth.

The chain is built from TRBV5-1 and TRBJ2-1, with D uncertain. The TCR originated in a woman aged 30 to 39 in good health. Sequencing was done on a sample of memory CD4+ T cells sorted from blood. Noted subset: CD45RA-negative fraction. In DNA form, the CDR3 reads TGCGCCAGCTCTCGAGCAGCTAGCTACAATGAGCAGTTCTTC. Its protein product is CASSRAASYNEQFF.